A single sample is the source of the 23 T cell receptor beta chains below, sequenced in a study of blood T cells in healthy people across ages. Through a sample-barcoded 5' primer and a J-beta primer mix, a second PCR was run for roughly 7 to 12 cycles. MiXCR was run by TCRdb on the 5' RACE reads, yielding one entry per CDR3 protein. Of 1.2 million to 1.5 million distinct CDR3 sequences in the sample, approximately 63% were seen once. The sequencing input was blood. The receptors stem from a man aged 18-30 years in good health.

V gene TRBV7-9 combines with J gene TRBJ2-5; TRBD2 aligns across 9 bases. In germline, CDR1 is SEHNR, CDR2 FQNEAQ (reference sequence). CDR3 length equals 16 residues. The V and J ends lost 6 bases and 2 bases, in that order; junction bases with no gene match: 10. CDR3 in DNA: TGTGCCAGCAGTCGGGGGTCTAGCGGGGTTCAAGAGACCCAGTACTTC. Its translation is CASSRGSSGVQETQYF.

This chain joins TRBV4-1 and TRBJ2-4, with D unresolved. The CDR3 totals 18 residues. Germline V lookup: CDR1 MGHRA, CDR2 YSYEKL. Trimming took off 4 bases at V and 1 base at J, with 20 bases between the two ends. CDR3 DNA sequence: TGCGCCAGCAGCCGCGCTCCCCCTCTGAAGTTGGCCAAAAACATTCAGTACTTC. Protein product: CASSRAPPLKLAKNIQYF.

This clonotype appeared a few times. J is TRBJ2-7 and V is TRBV20-1; 11 bases match TRBD2. Germline V gene sequence: CDR1 DFQATT, CDR2 SNEGSKA (reference sequence). Trimming cost V 4 bases and J 0 bases; bases outside gene matches: 5. The CDR3 is 15 residues long. The CDR3 DNA reads as TGCAGTGCTATCCTAGGGACTAGCGGCTCCTACGAGCAGTACTTC. Translation: CSAILGTSGSYEQYF.

The V and J genes are TRBV4-3 and TRBJ2-4; 9 bases align to TRBD1. The end of the DNA aligns better with TRBJ2-7, so the J call may be wrong. Per the germline V gene, CDR1 is LGHNA and CDR2 is YSLEER. There are 16 residues in the CDR3. The DNA for the CDR3 is TGCGCCAGCAGCCAGTATACCGGGACAGGGCCATACGAGCAGTACTTC. It yields the protein CASSQYTGTGPYEQYF.

The rearrangement joins TRBV11-2 to TRBJ2-1; 10 bases are shared with TRBD2. This CDR3 has 16 residues. Germline V lookup: CDR1 SGHAT, CDR2 FQNNGV. Trimming at V came to 2 bases and at J to 6 bases, leaving 7 bases not matched to a gene. DNA of the CDR3: TGTGCCAGCAGCTTACTAGCGGGAGATGGAGCCAATGAGCAGTTCTTC. This encodes CASSLLAGDGANEQFF.

V is TRBV20-1 and J is TRBJ1-5; 10 bases map to TRBD1. Per the germline V gene, CDR1 is DFQATT and CDR2 is SNEGSKA (reference sequence). This CDR3 comprises 15 residues. Losses at the gene ends were 6 bases for V and 7 bases for J; bases not matched to a gene: 12. CDR3 sequence (DNA): TGCAGTGCACCTTTCCGGACAGGGGGAACACAGCCCCAGCATTTT. It translates to CSAPFRTGGTQPQHF.

The CDR3 protein is CASSEFGGVTDTQYF. Here the CDR3 DNA reads TGCGCCAGCAGTGAGTTCGGAGGCGTCACAGATACGCAGTATTTT. The chain carries TRBV10-1 and TRBJ2-3, with D possibly TRBD2 on 5 matching bases. Germline lookup yields CDR1 WNHNN and CDR2 SYGVQD (reference sequence). The germline V and J ends were trimmed by 1 base and 2 bases, with 10 bases remaining between them. This CDR3 spans 15 amino acids.

This clonotype was observed a few times. The rearrangement joins TRBV10-3 to TRBJ2-3, with TRBD1 matching 8 bases. Germline V gives CDR1 ENHRY, CDR2 SYGVKD. The ends lost 7 bases at V and 6 bases at J; junction bases unmatched: 12. There are 15 residues in the CDR3. This chain's CDR3 is CAIMPDRVSSDTQYF. CDR3 in DNA: TGTGCCATCATGCCGGACAGGGTCTCATCGGATACGCAGTATTTT.

The V call is TRBV20-1, the J call TRBJ2-1; 8 nucleotides match TRBD2. Germline CDR1 is DFQATT and CDR2 is SNEGSKA (reference sequence). J lost 7 bases, V lost 3 bases, and 14 bases had no gene match. This CDR3 has 16 residues. The CDR3 protein is CSASQGRGGLVNEQFF. DNA for the CDR3: TGCAGTGCTAGTCAGGGCCGTGGGGGACTAGTTAATGAGCAGTTCTTC.

The rearrangement links TRBV7-2 to TRBJ2-3, with 9 bases that match TRBD2. This CDR3 has 16 amino acids. The germline gives CDR1 SGHTA, CDR2 FQGNSA. Trimming took 5 bases from V and 7 from J; bases not matched to a gene: 13. CDR3 DNA sequence: TGTGCCAGCAGCCCGGGACTAGCCGAACCCTGGAATACGCAGTATTTT. Residues: CASSPGLAEPWNTQYF.

The chain is built from TRBV20-1 and TRBJ2-1; D remains unclear. Per the germline V gene, CDR1 is DFQATT and CDR2 is SNEGSKA (reference sequence). There are 15 residues in the CDR3. V dropped 0 bases and J dropped 3 bases, with 12 bases sitting between them. The CDR3 is CSARDIGTDYNEQFF. The CDR3 bases are TGCAGTGCTAGAGATATTGGAACAGACTACAATGAGCAGTTCTTC.

This chain joins TRBV4-1 and TRBJ1-6; unclear D gene. V lost 0 bases to trimming and J lost 14 bases, with 17 bases between them. This CDR3 spans 15 amino acids. Germline V gene data show CDR1 as MGHRA and CDR2 as YSYEKL. The CDR3 nucleotides are TGCGCCAGCAGCCAAGACGTAGAAGGACGCTTAGCCCTCCACTTT. Protein: CASSQDVEGRLALHF.

The V and J genes are TRBV7-2 and TRBJ1-4, with 8 bases that match TRBD1. V was pared by 3 bases and J by 8 bases, with 8 bases of the junction left unmatched. Germline CDR1 reads SGHTA; CDR2 reads FQGNSA. This CDR3 has 15 amino acids. The CDR3 protein is CASSFRTGQGEKLFF. The CDR3 DNA sequence: TGTGCCAGCAGCTTTCGGACAGGGCAGGGGGAAAAACTGTTTTTT.

The gene calls are TRBV20-1 and TRBJ2-7, with 8 nucleotides matching TRBD2. The CDR3 spans 11 residues. Germline CDR1 DFQATT, CDR2 SNEGSKA (reference sequence). Trimming at V came to 6 bases and at J to 9 bases, leaving 7 bases not matched to a gene. Here the CDR3 reads CSAAWAGGQYF. The CDR3 nucleotides read TGCAGTGCCGCGTGGGCGGGGGGGCAGTACTTC.

In this sample, this clonotype turned up a few times. This sequence joins TRBV3-1 and TRBJ2-7; 8 positions agree with TRBD1. Per the germline V gene, CDR1 is LGHDT and CDR2 is YNNKEL (reference sequence). V shed 4 bases and J 5 bases; nucleotides not matched to a gene: 10. The CDR3 loop spans 15 amino acids. The CDR3 DNA reads TGTGCCAGCAGCCCTTGGACAGGGTCTCCGCACGAGCAGTACTTC. Amino acid sequence: CASSPWTGSPHEQYF.

The V gene is TRBV27, the J gene TRBJ2-1; possibly TRBD1 for D (5 bases). Germline CDR1 MNHEY, CDR2 SMNVEV (reference sequence). This CDR3 contains 16 residues. Deletions cut 6 bases from V and 0 bases from J, with 15 bases between. Here the CDR3 reads CASRNLGHGSYNEQFF. CDR3 bases: TGTGCCAGCAGGAACTTAGGACACGGCTCCTACAATGAGCAGTTCTTC.

The sample holds a few counts of this clonotype. This chain uses TRBV15 with TRBJ2-1, with a weak D call TRBD2 (6 bases). Germline values: CDR1 LNHNV, CDR2 YYDKDF (reference sequence). V was shortened by 5 bases and J by 1 base, with 15 bases between the two germline ends. The CDR3 is made up of 16 amino acids. The CDR3 region is CATSQNSGGSYNEQFF. Written as DNA, the CDR3 is TGTGCCACCAGCCAGAATAGCGGAGGTTCCTACAATGAGCAGTTCTTC.

This rearrangement joins TRBV9 to TRBJ1-1, with a possible D match to TRBD1 (5 bases). Trimming stripped 3 bases from V and 4 bases from J, with 13 bases between. Germline CDR1 reads SGDLS; CDR2 reads YYNGEE. CDR3 length: 14 amino acids. In DNA form, the CDR3 reads TGTGCCAGCAGCGGACGACAAGGGACCACTGAAGCTTTCTTT. This translates into CASSGRQGTTEAFF.

This clonotype was seen many times. This rearrangement joins TRBV20-1 to TRBJ2-7, with D unresolved. The CDR3 runs to 12 residues. CDR1 is DFQATT and CDR2 is SNEGSKA in the germline V gene (reference sequence). The V and J ends lost 3 bases and 4 bases respectively, with 10 bases between them. The chain's CDR3 is CSARVAEYEQYF. The CDR3 DNA sequence: TGCAGTGCTAGGGTGGCCGAATACGAGCAGTACTTC.

This sequence joins TRBV15 and TRBJ2-5; D is ambiguous. Germline CDR1 LNHNV, CDR2 YYDKDF (reference sequence). V was shortened by 1 base and J by 2 bases, with 14 bases between the two germline ends. The CDR3 extends over 16 amino acids. The CDR3 sequence: CATSRGPEGIQETQYF. In DNA, the CDR3 is TGTGCCACCAGCAGAGGTCCGGAAGGAATACAAGAGACCCAGTACTTC.

The chain has TRBV10-3 and TRBJ1-5; D not resolved. The CDR3 length is 14 residues. Trimming took off 2 bases at V and 7 bases at J, with 12 bases between the two ends. From germline, CDR1 is ENHRY and CDR2 SYGVKD. CDR3: CAISEGVGTQPQHF. CDR3 DNA sequence: TGTGCCATCAGTGAGGGAGTGGGTACGCAGCCCCAGCATTTT.

This clonotype was picked up a small number of times. The rearrangement uses TRBV28 and TRBJ2-7; 11 bases are a match to TRBD2. V was pared by 2 bases and J by 3 bases, with 9 bases of the junction left unmatched. The V gene's germline CDR1 is MDHEN and CDR2 SYDVKM. The CDR3 length is 17 residues. CDR3 nucleotide sequence: TGTGCCAGCAGTTTACAACTAGCGGGGGATTCCATCTACGAGCAGTACTTC. Translated: CASSLQLAGDSIYEQYF.

This chain links TRBV9 with TRBJ2-1; TRBD2 aligns across 8 bases. V was pared by 4 bases and J by 2 bases, with 5 bases of the junction left unmatched. Germline V gene lookup returns CDR1 SGDLS and CDR2 YYNGEE. CDR3 length: 15 residues. CDR3 coding DNA: TGTGCCAGCAGCTACCGGGGGGGCACCTACAATGAGCAGTTCTTC. Its protein is CASSYRGGTYNEQFF.